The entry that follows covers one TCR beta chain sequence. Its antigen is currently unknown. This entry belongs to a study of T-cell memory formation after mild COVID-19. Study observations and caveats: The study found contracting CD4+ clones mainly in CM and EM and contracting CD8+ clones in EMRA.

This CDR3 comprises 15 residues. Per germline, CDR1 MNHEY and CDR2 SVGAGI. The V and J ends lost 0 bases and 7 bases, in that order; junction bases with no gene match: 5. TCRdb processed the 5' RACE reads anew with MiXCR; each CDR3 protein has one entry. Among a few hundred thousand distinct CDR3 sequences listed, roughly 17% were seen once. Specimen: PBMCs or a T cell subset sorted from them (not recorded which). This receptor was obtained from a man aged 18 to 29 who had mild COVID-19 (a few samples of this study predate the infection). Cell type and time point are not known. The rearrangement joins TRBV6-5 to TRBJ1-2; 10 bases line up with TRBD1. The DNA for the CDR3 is TGTGCCAGCAGTTACTCGACAGGGGGCCGGCGTGGCTACACCTTC. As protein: CASSYSTGGRRGYTF.